The clone carrying this T cell receptor (beta chain) came up many times. Its antigen is unknown. Unique molecular identifiers tagged the TCRbeta library. TCRdb re-called the PCR reads through MiXCR, storing one row per CDR3 protein. The sample lists about 300,000 distinct CDR3 sequences; about 7.3% were seen once. The entry originates in a study of T-cell reconstitution after alpha-beta-depleted transplantation in children. Study findings and constraints: Several patients had high TCRbeta diversity at day 60; it came from surviving recipient T cells and thymic progenitors. Alpha-beta T cells present about two months after transplant were reported to originate from several hundred expanded graft clones. At one year after transplant, newly produced T cells mostly accounted for T-cell counts and diversity.

This specimen was peripheral blood, taken 360 days after TCRalphabeta/CD19-depleted stem cell transplant. This TCR came from a female patient aged 2 to 10 who had a stem cell transplant for Fanconi anemia, so the T cells may come from the graft donor.

The CDR3 is CASSPPGTGYPDTQYF. CDR3 DNA: TGTGCCAGCAGTCCTCCCGGGACAGGGTACCCAGATACGCAGTATTTT. V gene TRBV27 combines with J gene TRBJ2-3, with TRBD1 matching over 9 bases. The CDR3 is made up of 16 amino acids. The J segment lost 4 bases and the V segment lost 5 bases, leaving 10 bases of the junction unmatched. Germline V CDR1 and CDR2: MNHEY, SMNVEV (reference sequence).